Listed below are T cell receptor beta chains from one sample, sequenced in a study of long-term antiretroviral therapy in people with HIV. Generated by immunoSEQ multiplex PCR, the TCRdb table keeps only in-frame clones and is missing some. The table lists about 16,000 clones, more than 75% of them singletons. The specimen was unsorted PBMCs, collected 6.9 years after starting antiretroviral therapy. Every receptor here comes from a man aged 50 to 59 with HIV. CDR3s include the opening cysteine and the closing phenylalanine or tryptophan. A D gene is named only where the DNA matches it firmly. Not all rows give a size; the values are once, few, many and, for expanded clones, a class.

-,-,15,TRBJ1-5,TRBV7-2,TGTGCCAGCAGCCCCGGACCTTATAGCAATCAGCCCCAGCATTTT,CASSPGPYSNQPQHF
TRBD2,-,15,TRBJ2-7,TRBV7-2,TGTGCCAGCAGCTTACGGTCTAGCGGCTCCTACGAGCAGTACTTC,CASSLRSSGSYEQYF
-,once,13,TRBJ1-2,TRBV11-2,TGTGCCAGCAGCCCTCTTTTGGCTTCTGGCTACACCTTC,CASSPLLASGYTF
TRBD2,-,17,TRBJ2-1,TRBV5-1,TGCGCCAGCAGCTCGTTTCTCGGGGGACTAGCGGGTAATGAGCAGTTCTTC,CASSSFLGGLAGNEQFF
-,-,13,TRBJ1-2,TRBV5-1,TGCGCCAGCAGCGATCAAGTTAACTATGGCTACACCTTC,CASSDQVNYGYTF
-,-,13,TRBJ2-7,TRBV6-5,TGTGCCAGCAGACCGGGACCGAACTACGAGCAGTACTTC,CASRPGPNYEQYF
-,-,17,TRBJ1-1,TRBV2,TGTGCCAGCAGGGACCCCAGGGGCCCCGCGGGACGCACTGAAGCTTTCTTT,CASRDPRGPAGRTEAFF
-,-,14,TRBJ2-5,TRBV2,TGTGCCAGCAGTGAGGGGGGCCCTTTGGAGACCCAGTACTTC,CASSEGGPLETQYF
-,-,13,TRBJ2-7,TRBV6-5,TGTGCCAGCAGATCGACAGGAACCTACGAGCAGTACTTC,CASRSTGTYEQYF
-,-,13,TRBJ1-4,TRBV5-1,TGCGCCAGCAGCTTAGGGGGGGATGAAAAACTGTTTTTT,CASSLGGDEKLFF
-,-,12,TRBJ1-1,TRBV29-1,TGCAGCGTTGTGGAAGGCTTGGCTGAAGCTTTCTTT,CSVVEGLAEAFF
TRBD1,once,15,TRBJ2-7,TRBV9,TGTGCCAGCAGCGAGTTTGGACAGGGCACCTACGAGCAGTACTTC,CASSEFGQGTYEQYF
-,-,14,TRBJ2-3,TRBV30,TGTGCCTGGAGTGAAGGGAGGAGCACAGATACGCAGTATTTT,CAWSEGRSTDTQYF
-,-,15,TRBJ2-2,TRBV11-1,TGTGCCAGCAGCTTACGGGGGAGCCCGACCGGGGAGCTGTTTTTT,CASSLRGSPTGELFF
TRBD1,-,13,TRBJ1-2,TRBV2,TGTGCCAGCAGACCGGACAGGGGCCATGGCTACACCTTC,CASRPDRGHGYTF
TRBD1,-,14,TRBJ2-5,TRBV7-7,TGTGCTAGCAGCTTGCGGACAGGAGGCGAGACCCAGTACTTC,CASSLRTGGETQYF
-,-,13,TRBJ2-7,TRBV4-3,TGCGCCAGCAGCCACAGGGGAGGCTACGAGCAGTACTTC,CASSHRGGYEQYF
-,-,14,TRBJ1-1,TRBV28,TGTGCCAGCAGTTTAACCAGCTTGAACACTGAAGCTTTCTTT,CASSLTSLNTEAFF
-,-,17,TRBJ2-3,TRBV7-6,TGTGCCAGCAGCTCCTTTTCGACAGGAGTGTTGACAGATACGCAGTATTTT,CASSSFSTGVLTDTQYF
-,-,11,TRBJ2-7,TRBV5-1,TGCGCCAGCAGCTTGAACTTCGAGCAGTACTTC,CASSLNFEQYF
-,-,17,TRBJ1-1,TRBV25-1,TGTGCCAGCAGTGAGGGACATCGCCGAGTCATGAACACTGAAGCTTTCTTT,CASSEGHRRVMNTEAFF
-,-,14,TRBJ1-1,TRBV7-8,TGTGCCAGCAGCTTCGGGGTACAGGACACTGAAGCTTTCTTT,CASSFGVQDTEAFF
TRBD1,-,14,TRBJ2-7,TRBV7-6,TGTGCCAGCAGCTTAGCCAGACAGGGCTACGAGCAGTACTTC,CASSLARQGYEQYF
-,-,14,TRBJ2-3,TRBV25-1,TGTGCCAGCAGTGAATATTCACTCACAGATACGCAGTATTTT,CASSEYSLTDTQYF
-,few,14,TRBJ2-7,TRBV2,TGTGCCAGCAGAGCCGGGACACAGGACTACGAGCAGTACTTC,CASRAGTQDYEQYF